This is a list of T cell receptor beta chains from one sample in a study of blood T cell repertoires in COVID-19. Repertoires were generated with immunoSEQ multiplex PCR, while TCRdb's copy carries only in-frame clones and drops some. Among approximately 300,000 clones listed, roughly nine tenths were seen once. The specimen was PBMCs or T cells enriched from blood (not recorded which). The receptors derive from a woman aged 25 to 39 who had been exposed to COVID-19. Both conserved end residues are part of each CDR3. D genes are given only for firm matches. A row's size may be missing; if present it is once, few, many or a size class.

CDR3nt: TGTGCCAGCAGTGCCGGGACAGGGGGAGGCTACGAGCAGTACTTC; CDR3aa: CASSAGTGGGYEQYF; abundance: NA; v_gene: TRBV27; d_gene: TRBD1; j_gene: TRBJ2-7
CDR3nt: TGTGCCAGCAGCGTACGACAGGGAAGGAGTGGCTACACCTTC; CDR3aa: CASSVRQGRSGYTF; abundance: NA; v_gene: TRBV5-4; d_gene: TRBD1; j_gene: TRBJ1-2
CDR3nt: TGTGCCAGCAGTCGCCTCGGGCGGGCCGATAATTCACCCCTCCACTTT; CDR3aa: CASSRLGRADNSPLHF; abundance: NA; v_gene: TRBV27; d_gene: NA; j_gene: TRBJ1-6
CDR3nt: TGCGCCAGCAGCTTGGCCGACAACCGGGGAGGCTACACCTTC; CDR3aa: CASSLADNRGGYTF; abundance: NA; v_gene: TRBV5-1; d_gene: NA; j_gene: TRBJ1-2
CDR3nt: TGCGCCAGCAGCCAAGGGACAGCGAGCTATGGCTACACCTTC; CDR3aa: CASSQGTASYGYTF; abundance: NA; v_gene: TRBV4-1; d_gene: NA; j_gene: TRBJ1-2
CDR3nt: TGTGCCAGCAGCGTAGGTGGCCCTGGAAACACCATATATTTT; CDR3aa: CASSVGGPGNTIYF; abundance: NA; v_gene: TRBV9; d_gene: NA; j_gene: TRBJ1-3
CDR3nt: TGTGCCAGCAGCCGACATTCAGATACGCAGTATTTT; CDR3aa: CASSRHSDTQYF; abundance: NA; v_gene: TRBV2; d_gene: NA; j_gene: TRBJ2-3
CDR3nt: TGCGCCAGCAGCGGGAGGGTGGGCTCTAGCGGGACCTCCTACGAGCAGTACTTC; CDR3aa: CASSGRVGSSGTSYEQYF; abundance: NA; v_gene: TRBV5-1; d_gene: TRBD2; j_gene: TRBJ2-7
CDR3nt: TGTGCCAGCGTTGGCGGGGGTCGCTACGAGCAGTACTTC; CDR3aa: CASVGGGRYEQYF; abundance: NA; v_gene: TRBV6-5; d_gene: TRBD2; j_gene: TRBJ2-7
CDR3nt: TGTGCCAGCAGTCGGAGCCGTCGGGGTGGCTACACCTTC; CDR3aa: CASSRSRRGGYTF; abundance: once; v_gene: TRBV6-2/TRBV6-3; d_gene: NA; j_gene: TRBJ1-2
CDR3nt: TGCGCCAGCAGCTTAACAGGGTGGAGGACTGAAGCTTTCTTT; CDR3aa: CASSLTGWRTEAFF; abundance: NA; v_gene: TRBV5-1; d_gene: NA; j_gene: TRBJ1-1
CDR3nt: TGCAGCGTTGAAGATCCTTGGGGACAGGGGGCTTTTGGCTACACCTTC; CDR3aa: CSVEDPWGQGAFGYTF; abundance: NA; v_gene: TRBV29-1; d_gene: TRBD1; j_gene: TRBJ1-2
CDR3nt: TGTGCCAGCAGCACACAGCCCTACAATGAGCAGTTCTTC; CDR3aa: CASSTQPYNEQFF; abundance: NA; v_gene: TRBV5-5; d_gene: NA; j_gene: TRBJ2-1
CDR3nt: TGTGCCACCAGTGATAATCGACTACACAAGGGCTACACCTTC; CDR3aa: CATSDNRLHKGYTF; abundance: NA; v_gene: TRBV24-1; d_gene: NA; j_gene: TRBJ1-2
CDR3nt: TGTGCCAGCAGCCAAGCGATCAGGAATATCTATGGCTACACCTTC; CDR3aa: CASSQAIRNIYGYTF; abundance: NA; v_gene: TRBV3-1/TRBV3-2; d_gene: NA; j_gene: TRBJ1-2
CDR3nt: TGCGCCAGCAGCCTCAGGGTAGGGGTTGGCTACACCTTC; CDR3aa: CASSLRVGVGYTF; abundance: NA; v_gene: TRBV5-1; d_gene: NA; j_gene: TRBJ1-2
CDR3nt: TGTGCCAGCAGTGAGCATGCCGATCGGGGCTACACCTTC; CDR3aa: CASSEHADRGYTF; abundance: NA; v_gene: TRBV25-1; d_gene: NA; j_gene: TRBJ1-2
CDR3nt: TGCAGTGCTAGTGGGGGGACACGTTCCTACGAGCAGTACTTC; CDR3aa: CSASGGTRSYEQYF; abundance: NA; v_gene: TRBV20-1; d_gene: NA; j_gene: TRBJ2-7
CDR3nt: TGTGCCAGCAGCATCGGGTCCAGGGCCCCCTACAATGAGCAGTTCTTC; CDR3aa: CASSIGSRAPYNEQFF; abundance: NA; v_gene: TRBV5-4; d_gene: NA; j_gene: TRBJ2-1
CDR3nt: TGTGCCAGCAGATTGACAGGGGGCTATGGCTACACCTTC; CDR3aa: CASRLTGGYGYTF; abundance: NA; v_gene: TRBV6-5; d_gene: TRBD1; j_gene: TRBJ1-2
CDR3nt: TGTGCCAGCAGTTACGGTCGAAAACTTGATCTTTACGAGCAGTACTTC; CDR3aa: CASSYGRKLDLYEQYF; abundance: NA; v_gene: TRBV6-2/TRBV6-3; d_gene: NA; j_gene: TRBJ2-7
CDR3nt: TGTGCCAGCTCAAGCCTGGGCGACTATGGCTACACCTTC; CDR3aa: CASSSLGDYGYTF; abundance: NA; v_gene: TRBV18; d_gene: NA; j_gene: TRBJ1-2
CDR3nt: TGCGCCAGCAGCTTGGGGGAGAGTAATTTTGGCTACACCTTC; CDR3aa: CASSLGESNFGYTF; abundance: once; v_gene: TRBV5-1; d_gene: NA; j_gene: TRBJ1-2
CDR3nt: TGCAGTGACAGGGACAATGAGCAGTTCTTC; CDR3aa: CSDRDNEQFF; abundance: NA; v_gene: TRBV20-1; d_gene: NA; j_gene: TRBJ2-1
CDR3nt: TGTGCCAGCAGTGACGCCAGTAACTATGGCTACACCTTC; CDR3aa: CASSDASNYGYTF; abundance: NA; v_gene: TRBV6-4; d_gene: NA; j_gene: TRBJ1-2
CDR3nt: TGTGCCAGCAGCTTGGGGCTACAGGGGGTTGGGAGCAATCAGCCCCAGCATTTT; CDR3aa: CASSLGLQGVGSNQPQHF; abundance: NA; v_gene: TRBV11-3; d_gene: TRBD1; j_gene: TRBJ1-5